The rows below give T cell receptor beta chains drawn from one sample of a study of blood T cell repertoires in COVID-19. TCRdb's copy holds only in-frame clones and misses some; the assay was immunoSEQ multiplex PCR. This table has 150,000 to 200,000 clones, 76% appearing once. The sequenced material came from PBMCs or T cells enriched from blood (not recorded which). These receptor sequences come from a woman between 45 and 60 years old with acute COVID-19. Both conserved end residues are trimmed from each CDR3. Clone sizes are given selectively: once, few, many, or a class where the clone is expanded.

v_gene: TRBV7-8; j_gene: TRBJ1-1; abundance: once; CDR3aa: ASSPGQSNTEAF
v_gene: TRBV19; j_gene: TRBJ1-6; abundance: .; CDR3aa: ASSKGQGPTNSPLH
v_gene: TRBV10-2; j_gene: TRBJ1-4; abundance: .; CDR3aa: ASQDRDFMKKLF
v_gene: TRBV28; j_gene: TRBJ1-1; abundance: few; CDR3aa: ASRLGGGGTEAF
v_gene: TRBV6-5; j_gene: TRBJ1-5; abundance: .; CDR3aa: ASSYSGTGGNQPQH
v_gene: TRBV5-5; j_gene: TRBJ1-5; abundance: .; CDR3aa: ASSLHATREPQH
v_gene: TRBV28; j_gene: TRBJ1-4; abundance: few; CDR3aa: ASSKQGEKLF
v_gene: TRBV20-1; j_gene: TRBJ1-2; abundance: .; CDR3aa: SAQPGYT
v_gene: TRBV9; j_gene: TRBJ2-1; abundance: .; CDR3aa: ASSDGIHNEQF
v_gene: TRBV5-1; j_gene: TRBJ1-1; abundance: .; CDR3aa: ASSSHPDRLNTEAF
v_gene: TRBV28; j_gene: TRBJ1-2; abundance: .; CDR3aa: ASSSHHRVDYGYT
v_gene: TRBV6-1; j_gene: TRBJ2-3; abundance: .; CDR3aa: ASSESGSTDTQY
v_gene: TRBV2; j_gene: TRBJ1-4; abundance: .; CDR3aa: ASSGGQGWPTNEKLF
v_gene: TRBV7-2; j_gene: TRBJ1-5; abundance: .; CDR3aa: ASSAEFYQPQH
v_gene: TRBV11-3; j_gene: TRBJ1-1; abundance: .; CDR3aa: ASSLVRNTEAF
v_gene: TRBV28; j_gene: TRBJ2-5; abundance: .; CDR3aa: ASSSREGEAKKETQY
v_gene: TRBV9; j_gene: TRBJ2-5; abundance: .; CDR3aa: ASSPHETQY
v_gene: TRBV18; j_gene: TRBJ1-1; abundance: .; CDR3aa: ASWEGWTEAF
v_gene: TRBV28; j_gene: TRBJ1-2; abundance: .; CDR3aa: ASTPTGGEKGGYT
v_gene: TRBV3-1/TRBV3-2; j_gene: TRBJ1-1; abundance: .; CDR3aa: ASSYLARQGGTEAF
v_gene: TRBV19; j_gene: TRBJ1-1; abundance: .; CDR3aa: ASSTPGQGARTEAF
v_gene: TRBV2; j_gene: TRBJ1-1; abundance: few; CDR3aa: ASSGDRMRAF
v_gene: TRBV11-2; j_gene: TRBJ2-5; abundance: .; CDR3aa: ASSSLDRETQY